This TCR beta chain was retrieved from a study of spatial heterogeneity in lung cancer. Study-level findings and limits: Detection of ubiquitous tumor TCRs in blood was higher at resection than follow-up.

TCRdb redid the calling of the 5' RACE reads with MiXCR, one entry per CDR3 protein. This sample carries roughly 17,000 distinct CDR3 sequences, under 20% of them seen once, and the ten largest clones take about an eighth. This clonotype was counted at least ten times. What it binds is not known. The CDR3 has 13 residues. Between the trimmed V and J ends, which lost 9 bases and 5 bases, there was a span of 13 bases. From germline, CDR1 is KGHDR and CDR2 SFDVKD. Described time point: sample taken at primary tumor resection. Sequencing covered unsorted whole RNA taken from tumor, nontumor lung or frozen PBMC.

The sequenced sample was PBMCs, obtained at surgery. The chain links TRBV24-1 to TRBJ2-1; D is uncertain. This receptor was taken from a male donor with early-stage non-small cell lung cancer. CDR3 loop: CATSTQLNNEQFF. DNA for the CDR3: TGTGCCACCTCGACACAATTAAACAATGAGCAGTTCTTC.